This is a list of T cell receptor beta chains from one sample in a study of cytomegalovirus exposure and HLA in healthy donors. Some clones are missing from TCRdb's copy, which holds only in-frame ones; the method was immunoSEQ multiplex PCR. Of some 110,000 clones in the sample, roughly two thirds are singletons; the top ten hold roughly 2.2%. The sample consisted of PBMCs. The receptor set was obtained from a woman aged 25 to 39 in good health and CMV-seronegative. Both conserved end residues are part of each CDR3. Rows may omit the clone size; those that give it use once, few, many or a size class.

few,TRBV30,CAWSGGTILGQFF
-,TRBV5-1,CASSDRTGSYGYTF
-,TRBV7-9,CASGLGGFPDTQYF
-,TRBV4-1,CASSQGQGPYGYTF
-,TRBV7-9,CASSWRPATNEKLFF
-,TRBV11-2,CASSLDDRYNQPQHF
few,TRBV5-6,CASTPRDRGIYGYTF
-,TRBV7-9,CASSQTELDPSYEQYF
-,TRBV28,CASRAQGAPEAFF
-,TRBV2,CASSETGEAFF
few,TRBV19,CASSIDAEGDGYSNQPQHF
-,TRBV28,CASSLGAENTEAFF
-,TRBV18,CASSPGIAGSGEQYF
-,TRBV2,CASSEVPTGHYNEKLFF
-,TRBV28,CASSATYTRDF
-,TRBV2,CASSVGGAIAGELFF
-,TRBV7-9,CASSLRGAGDTQYF
-,TRBV6-5,CASSYQLRHTGELFF
-,TRBV11-3,CASSLTGTEAFF
-,TRBV7-9,CASSQGGSYNSPLHF
-,TRBV7-9,CASSLASGRDTQYF
many,TRBV6-1,CASSVSPPTDNQPQHF
-,TRBV7-3,CASSLMVSRGVHEQFF
-,TRBV7-2,CASLTGINRVETQYF
-,TRBV9,CASSVDQGAGYEQYF